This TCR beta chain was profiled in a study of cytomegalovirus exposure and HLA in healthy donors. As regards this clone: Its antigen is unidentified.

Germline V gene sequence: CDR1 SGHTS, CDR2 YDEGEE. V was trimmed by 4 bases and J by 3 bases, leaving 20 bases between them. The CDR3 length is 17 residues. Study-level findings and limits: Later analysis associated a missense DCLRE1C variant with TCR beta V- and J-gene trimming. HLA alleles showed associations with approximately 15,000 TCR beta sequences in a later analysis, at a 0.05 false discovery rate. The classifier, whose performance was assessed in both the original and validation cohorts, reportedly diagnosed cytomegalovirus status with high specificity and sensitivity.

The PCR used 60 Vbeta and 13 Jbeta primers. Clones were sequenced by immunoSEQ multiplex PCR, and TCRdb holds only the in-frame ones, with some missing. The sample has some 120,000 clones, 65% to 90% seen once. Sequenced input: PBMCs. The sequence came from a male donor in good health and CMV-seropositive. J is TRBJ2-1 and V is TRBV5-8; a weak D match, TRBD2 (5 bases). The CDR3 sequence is CASSPRWSDYSYNEQFF. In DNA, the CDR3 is TGTGCCAGCAGCCCTCGATGGTCAGACTACAGCTACAATGAGCAGTTCTTC.